Listed below are T cell receptor beta chains from one sample, sequenced in a study of cytomegalovirus exposure and HLA in healthy donors. Assay: immunoSEQ multiplex PCR; the TCRdb copy retains only in-frame clones and omits some. The profile shows about 180,000 clones, about four fifths of them singletons. Sequenced input: PBMCs. These receptors came from a woman in her forties or fifties in good health and CMV-seronegative. CDR3s include the opening cysteine and the closing phenylalanine or tryptophan. Each record gives: J gene, V gene, CDR3 length, D gene, clone size, CDR3 protein, CDR3 DNA. D genes are given only for firm matches. Rows give clone size only sometimes, using once, few, many, or a class for an expanded clone.

j_call: TRBJ2-5
v_call: TRBV5-4
cdr3_length: 14
d_call: NA
clone_size: NA
cdr3_aa: CASSLEVGEATQYF
cdr3_nt: TGTGCCAGCAGCTTGGAGGTAGGGGAGGCGACCCAGTACTTC

j_call: TRBJ2-3
v_call: TRBV5-6
cdr3_length: 14
d_call: NA
clone_size: few
cdr3_aa: CASSPLYFGDTQYF
cdr3_nt: TGTGCCAGCAGCCCGCTCTACTTCGGAGATACGCAGTATTTT

j_call: TRBJ2-7
v_call: TRBV7-9
cdr3_length: 12
d_call: NA
clone_size: NA
cdr3_aa: CASSLQGWEQYF
cdr3_nt: TGTGCCAGCAGCCTACAGGGCTGGGAGCAGTACTTC

j_call: TRBJ1-5
v_call: TRBV19
cdr3_length: 13
d_call: TRBD1
clone_size: NA
cdr3_aa: CASRDRVGQPQHF
cdr3_nt: TGTGCCAGTAGGGACAGGGTTGGTCAGCCCCAGCATTTT

j_call: TRBJ2-7
v_call: TRBV6-5
cdr3_length: 14
d_call: NA
clone_size: NA
cdr3_aa: CASSYGGGIYEQYF
cdr3_nt: TGTGCCAGCAGTTACGGGGGGGGCATCTACGAGCAGTACTTC

j_call: TRBJ2-5
v_call: TRBV28
cdr3_length: 13
d_call: NA
clone_size: NA
cdr3_aa: CASSGLFLGVQYF
cdr3_nt: TGTGCCAGCAGTGGACTGTTCCTGGGCGTGCAGTACTTC

j_call: TRBJ2-2
v_call: TRBV11-2
cdr3_length: 14
d_call: NA
clone_size: NA
cdr3_aa: CASSNSANTGELFF
cdr3_nt: TGTGCCAGCAGCAATTCAGCGAACACCGGGGAGCTGTTTTTT

j_call: TRBJ2-7
v_call: TRBV18
cdr3_length: 16
d_call: TRBD2
clone_size: few
cdr3_aa: CASSTRTSGTRGEQYF
cdr3_nt: TGTGCCAGCTCAACCCGGACTAGCGGGACCCGGGGCGAGCAGTACTTC

j_call: TRBJ1-2
v_call: TRBV11-2
cdr3_length: 14
d_call: TRBD1
clone_size: once
cdr3_aa: CASTDGGRGYGSTF
cdr3_nt: TGTGCCAGCACCGACGGGGGCAGGGGGTACGGCTCCACCTTC

j_call: TRBJ2-1
v_call: TRBV7-6
cdr3_length: 16
d_call: TRBD2
clone_size: NA
cdr3_aa: CASSLGASGANNEQFF
cdr3_nt: TGTGCCAGCAGCTTGGGTGCTAGCGGGGCCAACAATGAGCAGTTCTTC

j_call: TRBJ2-3
v_call: TRBV11-2
cdr3_length: 14
d_call: NA
clone_size: NA
cdr3_aa: CASSSGIYTDTQYF
cdr3_nt: TGTGCCAGCAGCTCAGGGATTTACACAGATACGCAGTATTTT

j_call: TRBJ1-1
v_call: TRBV2
cdr3_length: 14
d_call: NA
clone_size: NA
cdr3_aa: CASIARVRGFEAFF
cdr3_nt: TGTGCCAGCATCGCCAGGGTCCGGGGGTTTGAAGCTTTCTTT

j_call: TRBJ1-5
v_call: TRBV7-9
cdr3_length: 12
d_call: TRBD1
clone_size: NA
cdr3_aa: CASSPGQEPQHF
cdr3_nt: TGTGCCAGCAGCCCTGGACAGGAGCCCCAGCATTTT

j_call: TRBJ2-5
v_call: TRBV7-2
cdr3_length: 14
d_call: NA
clone_size: NA
cdr3_aa: CAHKQLAHQETQYF
cdr3_nt: TGTGCCCACAAACAGCTAGCCCATCAAGAGACCCAGTACTTC

j_call: TRBJ2-3
v_call: TRBV27
cdr3_length: 14
d_call: NA
clone_size: NA
cdr3_aa: CASSFWQDTDTQYF
cdr3_nt: TGTGCCAGCAGTTTTTGGCAGGACACAGATACGCAGTATTTT

j_call: TRBJ2-1
v_call: TRBV19
cdr3_length: 16
d_call: TRBD2
clone_size: NA
cdr3_aa: CASKARSGRIINEQFF
cdr3_nt: TGTGCCAGTAAGGCCCGGAGCGGGAGGATTATCAATGAGCAGTTCTTC